This TCR beta chain is drawn from a study of Ad26.COV2.S vaccination and SARS-CoV-2 variants. In regard to this clone: Its specificity is not known.

Profiling relied on immunoSEQ multiplex PCR, and the TCRdb table lists in-frame clones only, not all of them. The sample shows about 240,000 clones, approximately 88% of them seen only once. Trimming left V 2 bases short and J 1 base short, with 11 bases between. CDR3 size: 15 residues. Germline V CDR1 and CDR2: LGHNA, YSLEER. Study-wide findings and caveats: Post-vaccination breadth of spike-specific CD8+ and CD4+ T cell responses was reportedly substantial.

Treatment given: around 19 received Ad26.COV2.S at low or high dose, single or two shots; 5 received placebo; per-sample allocation not given. Day 63 after the first injection of vaccine or placebo was the sampling time. This TCR derives from a person between 18 and 60 years old who received the Ad26.COV2.S COVID-19 vaccine or a placebo. The specimen comprised peripheral blood, sampled in a trial of Ad26.COV2.S vaccine versus placebo. The genes are TRBV4-3 and TRBJ1-2, with a weak D call TRBD1 (5 bases). CDR3 sequence (DNA): TGCGCCAGCAGCCAAAATTGGCAGGGTAACTATGGCTACACCTTC. Translation: CASSQNWQGNYGYTF.